The T cell receptor (beta chain) described here comes from a study of blood T cells in healthy people across ages. Points from the study as a whole: Among T cells, TCR beta diversity per million cells dropped roughly linearly as age rose.

Trimming stripped 3 bases from V and 1 base from J, with 9 bases between. Germline values: CDR1 MNHEY, CDR2 SVGAGI. The CDR3 runs to 14 residues. Combining a sample-barcoded 5' primer with a J-beta primer mix, a second PCR ran for about 7 to 11 cycles. The template-switch adaptor, which had 12 random nucleotides, put a tag on each cDNA molecule. TCRdb redid the calling of the 5' RACE reads with MiXCR, one entry per CDR3 protein. The table lists around 1,500,000 distinct CDR3 sequences, roughly 40% of them singletons. Remarks on this clonotype: Its antigen is still unknown.

The rearrangement links TRBV6-5 to TRBJ1-1; no definite D call. Sequenced: blood. The TCR comes from a woman in her late teens or twenties in good health. The CDR3 nucleotides are TGTGCCAGCAGTTATTGGGGAGAGAACACTGAAGCTTTCTTT. Protein product: CASSYWGENTEAFF.